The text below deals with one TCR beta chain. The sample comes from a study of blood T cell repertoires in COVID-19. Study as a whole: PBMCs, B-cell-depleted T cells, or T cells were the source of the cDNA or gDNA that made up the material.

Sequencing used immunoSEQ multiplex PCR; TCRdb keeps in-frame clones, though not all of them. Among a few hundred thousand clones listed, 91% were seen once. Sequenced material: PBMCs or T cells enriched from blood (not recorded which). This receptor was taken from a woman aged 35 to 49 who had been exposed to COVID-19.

CDR3 residues: CASSLEFGQPQHF. CDR3 nucleotides: TGTGCCAGCAGTTTAGAGTTTGGTCAGCCCCAGCATTTT. V gene TRBV27 combines with J gene TRBJ1-5; no definite D call. The V end lost 2 bases, the J end lost 6 bases, and 8 bases lay between the germline ends. CDR1 and CDR2 (germline): MNHEY, SMNVEV (reference sequence). The CDR3 has 13 residues.